Described below is a single TCR beta chain sequence and its context. Its antigen is unidentified. These data belong to a study of lymphopenia after photon versus proton radiotherapy. Broader study findings: Under photons, naive T cells and diversity fell while effector/memory populations rose. Authors raise, but do not show, better survival with proton therapy.

This CDR3 region has 15 residues. The V segment lost 6 bases and the J segment 5 bases; nucleotides outside the gene matches: 13. CDR1 and CDR2 from the germline V gene are SQVTM and ANQGSEA. Sequencing was performed with immunoSEQ multiplex PCR; in TCRdb, only in-frame clones are kept and a portion is missing. This table has approximately 29,000 clones, over 70% appearing once. The chain uses TRBV29-1 and TRBJ2-5; TRBD2 agrees at 9 bases. The TCR comes from a woman between 65 and 79 years old with pancreatic cancer. Material: peripheral blood, obtained from a patient treated with proton-based radiotherapy. This CDR3 reads CSVHSGTSLGETQYF. The CDR3 DNA follows: TGCAGCGTCCACTCCGGGACTAGCCTTGGCGAGACCCAGTACTTC.